The entry below gives a single T cell receptor (beta chain) sequence along with its context. Libraries were prepared by immunoSEQ multiplex PCR; TCRdb keeps only in-frame clonotypes and omits some of them. The sample yields 100,000 to 150,000 clones, around nine tenths seen once. This sample was included in a study of blood T cell repertoires in COVID-19. The length of the CDR3 is 17 residues. V lost 0 bases, J lost 1 base, and 16 bases lay in between. CDR1 and CDR2 from the germline V gene are MGHRA and YSYEKL. The specimen sequenced was peripheral blood. This TCR derives from a woman in her 70s with COVID-19, enrolled during active disease. The V and J genes are TRBV4-1 and TRBJ2-7; D not resolved. CDR3 DNA: TGCGCCAGCAGCCAAGATTTTACCGACATTTATTCCTACGAGCAGTACTTC. This translates into CASSQDFTDIYSYEQYF.